Listed below are T cell receptor beta chains from one sample, sequenced in a study of T cell repertoires in cytomegalovirus infection. Antigen specificity for these receptors is unknown. Each CDR3 protein is one row after TCRdb ran MiXCR on the reads. This table has 450,000 to 600,000 distinct CDR3 sequences, under 55% appearing once. The sample was cultured PBMCs, taken from culture after CMV antigen stimulation. These receptors were obtained from a human donor in good health (CMV status not recorded). Some clones in this sample may be carry-over from other donors' samples. Each CDR3 is given with its conserved first and last residue. Fields, in order: J gene, CDR3 length, clone size, V gene, D gene, CDR3 DNA, CDR3 protein. A D gene is named only where the DNA matches it firmly. Some rows have no size entry. The others give once, few or many, or a class for an expanded clone.

>TRBJ1-2|11|-|TRBV5-4|-
TGTGCCAGCAGCTACAACAGGGTCTACACCTTC
CASSYNRVYTF
>TRBJ2-2|16|-|TRBV6-1|TRBD1
TGTGCCAGCAGCACCACAGGGGAGTTGAACACCGGGGAGCTGTTTTTT
CASSTTGELNTGELFF
>TRBJ1-2|14|-|TRBV6-2/TRBV6-3|TRBD1
TGTGCCAGCAGGGATTACAGGGGATCCTATGGCTACACCTTC
CASRDYRGSYGYTF
>TRBJ2-5|14|few|TRBV7-2|-
TGTACCAGCAGCCCTACTAGGGTTGGGGAGACCCAGTACTTC
CTSSPTRVGETQYF
>TRBJ1-3|18|many|TRBV7-8|-
TGTGCCAGCAGCTTAGTCCCGAGACAGCTAGACTCTGGAAACACCATATATTTT
CASSLVPRQLDSGNTIYF
>TRBJ2-3|13|-|TRBV10-3|-
TGTGCCATCAGACCAGTCACGGCCGATACGCAGTATTTT
CAIRPVTADTQYF
>TRBJ2-7|15|-|TRBV7-3|TRBD2
TGTGCCAGCAGCCGGGGCGGGGGGGGCAACTACGAGCAGTACTTC
CASSRGGGGNYEQYF
>TRBJ2-7|13|-|TRBV7-8|-
TGTGCCAGCAGCTCGACCCTCTACCACGAGCAGTACTTC
CASSSTLYHEQYF
>TRBJ1-5|14|-|TRBV12-3/TRBV12-4|-
TGTGCCAGCAGTTTGACGGACCCCAATCAGCCCCAGCATTTT
CASSLTDPNQPQHF
>TRBJ2-7|14|-|TRBV7-2|-
TGTGCCAGCAGCTTAGAGGGGGGGGATTATGAGCAGTACTTC
CASSLEGGDYEQYF
>TRBJ2-1|17|once|TRBV12-3/TRBV12-4|-
TGTGCCAGCAGTTCCCATCCGCTAAAGAGCTCCTACAATGAGCAGTTCTTC
CASSSHPLKSSYNEQFF
>TRBJ2-2|16|few|TRBV28|TRBD2
TGTGCCAGCAGTGTCCCCGCGGGGGGCGGCGGCGGGGAGCTGTTTTTT
CASSVPAGGGGGELFF
>TRBJ2-5|12|-|TRBV2|-
TGTGCCAGCAGTGTGGGCAGAGAGACCCAGTACTTC
CASSVGRETQYF
>TRBJ2-3|16|-|TRBV4-3|-
TGCGCCAGCAGCCAGGAGACATGGGGACGAACAGATACGCAGTATTTT
CASSQETWGRTDTQYF
>TRBJ1-1|13|-|TRBV7-6|-
TGTGCCAGCAGCGACAGCTTGAACACTGAAGCTTTCTTT
CASSDSLNTEAFF
>TRBJ2-3|15|-|TRBV5-1|-
TGCGCCAGCAGCTTAGGGGCAACCCGAGTGGATACGCAGTATTTT
CASSLGATRVDTQYF